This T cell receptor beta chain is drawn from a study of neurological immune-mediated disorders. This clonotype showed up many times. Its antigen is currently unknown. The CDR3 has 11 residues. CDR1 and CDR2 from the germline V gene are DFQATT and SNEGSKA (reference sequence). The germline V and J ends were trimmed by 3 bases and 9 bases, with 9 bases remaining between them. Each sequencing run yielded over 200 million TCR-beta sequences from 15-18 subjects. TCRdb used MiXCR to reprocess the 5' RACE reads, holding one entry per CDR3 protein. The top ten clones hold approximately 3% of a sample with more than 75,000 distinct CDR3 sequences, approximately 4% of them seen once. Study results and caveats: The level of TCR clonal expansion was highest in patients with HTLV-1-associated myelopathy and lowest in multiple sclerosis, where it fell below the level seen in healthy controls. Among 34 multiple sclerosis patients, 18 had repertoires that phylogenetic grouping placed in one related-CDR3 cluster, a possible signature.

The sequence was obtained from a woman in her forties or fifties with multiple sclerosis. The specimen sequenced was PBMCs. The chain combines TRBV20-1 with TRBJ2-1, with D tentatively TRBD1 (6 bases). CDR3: CSASAGAEQFF. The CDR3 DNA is TGCAGTGCTAGTGCAGGGGCTGAGCAGTTCTTC.